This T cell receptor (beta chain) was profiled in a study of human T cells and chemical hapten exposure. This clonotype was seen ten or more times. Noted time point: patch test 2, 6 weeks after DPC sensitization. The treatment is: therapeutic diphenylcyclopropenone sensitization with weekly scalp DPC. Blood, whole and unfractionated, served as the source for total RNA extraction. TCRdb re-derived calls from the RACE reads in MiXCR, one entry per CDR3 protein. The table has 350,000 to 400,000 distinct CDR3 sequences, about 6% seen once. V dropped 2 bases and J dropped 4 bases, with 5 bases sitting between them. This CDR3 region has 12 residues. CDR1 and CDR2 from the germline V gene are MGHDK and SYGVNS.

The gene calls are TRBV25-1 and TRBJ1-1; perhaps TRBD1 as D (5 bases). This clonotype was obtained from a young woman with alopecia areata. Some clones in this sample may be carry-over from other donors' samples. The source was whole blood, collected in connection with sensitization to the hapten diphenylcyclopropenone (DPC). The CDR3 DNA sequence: TGTGCCAGCAGTGAACAGGGCACTGAAGCTTTCTTT. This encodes CASSEQGTEAFF.